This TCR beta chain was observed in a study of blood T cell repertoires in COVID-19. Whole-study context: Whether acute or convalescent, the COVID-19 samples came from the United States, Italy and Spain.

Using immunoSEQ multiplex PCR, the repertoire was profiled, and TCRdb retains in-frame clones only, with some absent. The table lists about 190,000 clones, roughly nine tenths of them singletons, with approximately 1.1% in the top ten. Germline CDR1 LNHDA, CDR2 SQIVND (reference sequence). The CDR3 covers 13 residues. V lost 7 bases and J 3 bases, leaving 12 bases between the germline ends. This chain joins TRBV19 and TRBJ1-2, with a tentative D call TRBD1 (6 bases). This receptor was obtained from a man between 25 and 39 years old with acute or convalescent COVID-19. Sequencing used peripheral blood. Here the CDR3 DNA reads TGTGCCAGTAAACAGGGTAATCACTATGGCTACACCTTC. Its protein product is CASKQGNHYGYTF.